The clone carrying this TCR beta chain occurred a few times. Its specificity is unknown. This specimen belongs to a study of T-cell memory formation after mild COVID-19. Whole-study results and caveats: CD4+ contracting clones were found mainly in CM and EM, and CD8+ ones in EMRA. Pre-infection memory showed some responding clones, and this suggested that cross-reactive memory joined. CD4+ bias marked clones expanding day 15 to 37, unlike balanced contracting clones.

V lost 5 bases to trimming and J lost 12 bases; unmatched junction nucleotides: 9. CDR1 and CDR2 (germline): MNHEY, SVGAGI. CDR3 size: 13 residues. TCRdb called the 5' RACE reads again in MiXCR, with one record for every CDR3 protein. Here the sample spans hundreds of thousands of distinct CDR3 sequences, 25% to 30% being singletons. Sequenced input: PBMCs or a T cell subset sorted from them (not recorded which). The chain carries TRBV6-5 and TRBJ2-7; 11 nucleotides align to TRBD1. The clonotype originates from an adult woman who had mild COVID-19 (a few samples of this study predate the infection). Cell type and time point are not known. CDR3 sequence (DNA): TGTGCCAGCAGTACCCAATGGACAGGGGGCATGTACTTC. Amino acid sequence: CASSTQWTGGMYF.